Each of the 23 T cell receptor beta chains below was sequenced from the same sample in a study of shared T cell receptors in the human thymus. Here immunoSEQ multiplex PCR was the method, and the copy in TCRdb shows in-frame clones only, minus some. The sample lists approximately 490,000 clones; around three quarters were seen once. Another study also made use of these data, one on human thymus T cells.

The material sequenced was thymocytes. The receptors derive from a boy in the first two years of life with a congenital heart defect.

The chain combines TRBV5-4 with TRBJ2-7; 9 positions match TRBD2. The CDR3 is 17 residues long. The germline gives CDR1 SGHNT, CDR2 YYREEE (reference sequence). Trimming took 4 bases from V and 0 from J; bases not matched to a gene: 11. The CDR3 DNA reads as TGTGCCAGCAGCCCGGGAGTAGCGGGAGTAATCTCCTACGAGCAGTACTTC. Its translation is CASSPGVAGVISYEQYF.

This chain connects TRBV20-1 to TRBJ2-3; 13 bases are a match to TRBD2. Germline V gives CDR1 DFQATT, CDR2 SNEGSKA (reference sequence). Trimming cost V 7 bases and J 14 bases; bases outside gene matches: 6. The CDR3 has 11 amino acids. CDR3 amino acids: CSVGTSGNWYF. CDR3 DNA sequence: TGCAGTGTCGGGACTAGCGGGAATTGGTATTTT.

The chain is built from TRBV2 and TRBJ1-1; D is ambiguous. CDR3 length: 10 amino acids. CDR1 and CDR2 (germline): SNHLY, FYNNEI. V gave up 6 bases and J gave up 11 bases, with 10 bases separating them. The chain's CDR3 is CASRGGEAFF. DNA of the CDR3: TGTGCCAGCAGGGGTGGGGAGGCTTTCTTT.

The gene calls are TRBV6-5 and TRBJ2-4; a possible D gene is TRBD2 (5 bases). CDR1 is MNHEY, CDR2 SVGAGI, per germline. This CDR3 is built from 15 residues. V was clipped by 5 bases and J by 1 base, with 12 bases between them. In nucleotides, the CDR3 is TGTGCCAGCAGTGCGGGTCGTTACGCCAAAAACATTCAGTACTTC. Encoded protein: CASSAGRYAKNIQYF.

This clone was observed a handful of times. The chain links TRBV27 to TRBJ2-1; a possible D gene is TRBD2 (6 bases). V was shortened by 6 bases and J by 9 bases, with 18 bases between the two germline ends. This CDR3 has 14 amino acids. Germline CDR1 and CDR2: MNHEY and SMNVEV (reference sequence). CDR3 bases: TGTGCCAGCAGCCTACAGGCGGGGCAGGGTGAGCAGTTCTTC. Translating it yields CASSLQAGQGEQFF.

The genes are TRBV7-9 and TRBJ2-3; D uncertain. V was pared by 5 bases and J by 0 bases, with 15 bases between. This CDR3 is built from 16 residues. Looked up from germline, CDR1 is SEHNR and CDR2 is FQNEAQ (reference sequence). CDR3 coding DNA: TGTGCCAGCAGCACGACCCAGACACTGAGCACAGATACGCAGTATTTT. Translation: CASSTTQTLSTDTQYF.

This clone was recorded a few times. The chain employs TRBV7-8 and TRBJ1-1; D is uncertain. Trimming took 4 bases from V and 6 from J, leaving 21 bases between them. Germline V gene data show CDR1 as SGHVS and CDR2 as FQNEAQ. The CDR3 sequence is 16 residues long. CDR3 nucleotides: TGTGCCAGCAGCTCTCGGACTAGGTCATTTAGAGCTGAAGCTTTCTTT. It encodes CASSSRTRSFRAEAFF.

The V gene is TRBV11-2, the J gene TRBJ1-1; D possibly corresponds to TRBD1 (6 bases). Per germline, CDR1 SGHAT and CDR2 FQNNGV. The CDR3 contains 16 residues. V was pared by 1 base and J by 4 bases, with 16 bases between. The CDR3 protein is CASSLGPRGRGTEAFF. CDR3 bases: TGTGCCAGCAGCTTAGGCCCGCGGGGGCGGGGCACTGAAGCTTTCTTT.

V usage is TRBV10-3 and J usage is TRBJ2-7; weak D call: TRBD1 (5 bases). Germline V gene lookup returns CDR1 ENHRY and CDR2 SYGVKD. This CDR3 has 13 residues. The germline V and J ends were trimmed by 6 bases and 3 bases, with 12 bases remaining between them. CDR3 sequence (DNA): TGTGCCATCAGGGACACGCTGGACTACGAGCAGTACTTC. Translated, it gives CAIRDTLDYEQYF.

The gene calls are TRBV27 and TRBJ1-5; TRBD1 might be the D (5 bases). Germline V gene lookup returns CDR1 MNHEY and CDR2 SMNVEV (reference sequence). This CDR3 comprises 15 residues. Trimming cost V 6 bases and J 5 bases, with 17 bases left between them. The CDR3 DNA is TGTGCCAGCAGGAAAACCGGGACTGTCGATCAGCCCCAGCATTTT. This gives the protein CASRKTGTVDQPQHF.

This clone was seen more than once but under ten times. The chain carries TRBV2 and TRBJ2-7; D might be TRBD2 (6 bases). The V end lost 4 bases, the J end lost 0 bases, and 10 bases lay between the germline ends. Germline values: CDR1 SNHLY, CDR2 FYNNEI. The CDR3 contains 14 residues. The CDR3 sequence is CASSGRESSYEQYF. Here the CDR3 DNA reads TGTGCCAGCAGTGGTCGGGAGAGCTCCTACGAGCAGTACTTC. The variable domain in full, completed from reference TRBV2 and TRBJ2-7, reads EPEVTQTPSHQVTQMGQEVILRCVPISNHLYFYWYRQILGQKVEFLVSFYNNEISEKSEIFDDQFSVERPDGSNFTLKIRSTKLEDSAMYFCASSGRESSYEQYFGPGTRLTVT.

The rearrangement links TRBV28 to TRBJ2-1, with 8 bases that match TRBD2. The CDR3 loop spans 13 amino acids. Germline V gene data show CDR1 as MDHEN and CDR2 as SYDVKM. The V segment lost 4 bases and the J segment 16 bases; nucleotides outside the gene matches: 12. The CDR3 sequence: CASSSYRLARGFF. For the CDR3, the DNA is TGTGCCAGCAGTTCCTATAGACTAGCGAGAGGATTCTTC. The full variable domain, in which reference TRBV28 and TRBJ2-1 provide the parts outside the CDR3, is DVKVTQSSRYLVKRTGEKVFLECVQDMDHENMFWYRQDPGLGLRLIYFSYDVKMKEKGDIPEGYSVSREKKERFSLILESASTNQTSMYLCASSSYRLARGFFGPGTRLTVL.

This clone was seen more than once but under ten times. The chain is built from TRBV18 and TRBJ2-2, with no clear D. The CDR3 runs 12 residues. In germline, CDR1 is KGHSH, CDR2 LQKENI. The V and J ends lost 2 bases and 8 bases respectively, with 6 bases between them. In DNA, the CDR3 is TGTGCCAGCTCACCAGCTAGTGGGGAGCTGTTTTTT. Translated: CASSPASGELFF. The full variable domain, rest sourced from reference TRBV18 and TRBJ2-2, is NAGVMQNPRHLVRRRGQEARLRCSPMKGHSHVYWYRQLPEEGLKFMVYLQKENIIDESGMPKERFSAEFPKEGPSILRIQQVVRGDSAAYFCASSPASGELFFGEGSRLTVL.

This rearrangement joins TRBV25-1 to TRBJ1-1; D unresolved. Germline V gives CDR1 MGHDK, CDR2 SYGVNS. Trimming removed 0 bases at V and 3 bases at J, with 5 bases between. The CDR3 contains 13 residues. CDR3: CASSEYQDTEAFF. The CDR3 DNA reads as TGTGCCAGCAGTGAATATCAGGACACTGAAGCTTTCTTT.

V gene TRBV10-3 combines with J gene TRBJ1-2; 7 bases are a match to TRBD1. The CDR3 consists of 13 residues. Germline CDR1 ENHRY, CDR2 SYGVKD. Unmatched junction bases numbered 2, after V lost 3 bases and J lost 4 bases. The CDR3 DNA reads TGTGCCATCAGTGACAGGGGGAGCTATGGCTACACCTTC. Amino acids: CAISDRGSYGYTF.

This chain uses TRBV4-1 with TRBJ2-3; D is ambiguous. V was trimmed by 1 base and J by 6 bases, leaving 11 bases between them. This CDR3 contains 14 residues. Germline V gene data show CDR1 as MGHRA and CDR2 as YSYEKL. This CDR3 reads CASSQVLPADTQYF. The CDR3 DNA is TGCGCCAGCAGCCAAGTCCTGCCCGCGGATACGCAGTATTTT.

The V call is TRBV11-2, the J call TRBJ1-2; D is possibly TRBD1 (5 bases). The CDR3 spans 15 residues. Germline CDR1 reads SGHAT; CDR2 reads FQNNGV. V was trimmed by 0 bases and J by 3 bases, leaving 11 bases between them. CDR3 sequence reads: CASSLEGGRHYGYTF. The CDR3 DNA follows: TGTGCCAGCAGCTTAGAGGGGGGTCGGCACTATGGCTACACCTTC.

The chain combines TRBV5-1 with TRBJ2-5, with D perhaps matching TRBD2 (5 bases). V shed 0 bases and J shed 0 bases, with 6 bases lying between them. CDR1 SGHRS and CDR2 YFSETQ come from the germline V gene. The CDR3 totals 14 residues. DNA of the CDR3: TGCGCCAGCAGCTTGGAGAGGGACCAAGAGACCCAGTACTTC. Translated, it gives CASSLERDQETQYF.

The V call is TRBV28, the J call TRBJ2-1; 7 bases are a match to TRBD2. The CDR3 is made up of 16 amino acids. Germline CDR1 reads MDHEN; CDR2 reads SYDVKM. Trimming took 6 bases from V and 0 from J; bases not matched to a gene: 8. For the CDR3, the DNA is TGTGCCAGCAGCTTCTTAGCGGGCTTCTCCTACAATGAGCAGTTCTTC. Amino acid sequence: CASSFLAGFSYNEQFF.

The chain recombines TRBV4-2 with TRBJ2-1, with 12 bases that match TRBD2. The V gene's germline CDR1 is LGHNA and CDR2 YNFKEQ. Germline trimming cut 3 bases from V and 7 bases from J; bases unmatched to any gene: 7. The CDR3 spans 16 residues. The CDR3 spells CASSQDETSGSNEQFF. In DNA form, the CDR3 reads TGTGCCAGCAGCCAGGACGAGACTAGCGGGAGTAATGAGCAGTTCTTC.

Only one count was recorded for this clone. The chain links TRBV11-1 to TRBJ2-7, with D tentatively TRBD2 (5 bases). Germline CDR1 reads SGHAT; CDR2 reads FQDESV (reference sequence). Deletions cut 2 bases from V and 2 bases from J, with 13 bases between. The CDR3 loop spans 15 amino acids. The CDR3 nucleotides read TGTGCCAGCAGCTTACGAGCCGGCGGGCCCTACGAGCAGTACTTC. Encoded protein: CASSLRAGGPYEQYF.

In its sample, this clone was seen once. The rearrangement uses TRBV27 and TRBJ2-7; 7 nucleotides line up with TRBD2. Per the germline V gene, CDR1 is MNHEY and CDR2 is SMNVEV (reference sequence). The length of the CDR3 is 14 residues. Losses at the gene ends were 2 bases for V and 6 bases for J; bases not matched to a gene: 7. The CDR3 sequence is CASSLHGREGEQYF. The CDR3 DNA reads as TGTGCCAGCAGTTTACACGGCAGGGAGGGCGAGCAGTACTTC.

The chain uses TRBV27 and TRBJ2-5, with TRBD1 matching 9 bases. This CDR3 spans 14 amino acids. V shed 6 bases and J 4 bases; nucleotides not matched to a gene: 6. Germline V lookup: CDR1 MNHEY, CDR2 SMNVEV (reference sequence). This CDR3 reads CASREGQGGETQYF. As DNA, the CDR3 is TGTGCCAGCAGGGAGGGACAGGGAGGAGAGACCCAGTACTTC.